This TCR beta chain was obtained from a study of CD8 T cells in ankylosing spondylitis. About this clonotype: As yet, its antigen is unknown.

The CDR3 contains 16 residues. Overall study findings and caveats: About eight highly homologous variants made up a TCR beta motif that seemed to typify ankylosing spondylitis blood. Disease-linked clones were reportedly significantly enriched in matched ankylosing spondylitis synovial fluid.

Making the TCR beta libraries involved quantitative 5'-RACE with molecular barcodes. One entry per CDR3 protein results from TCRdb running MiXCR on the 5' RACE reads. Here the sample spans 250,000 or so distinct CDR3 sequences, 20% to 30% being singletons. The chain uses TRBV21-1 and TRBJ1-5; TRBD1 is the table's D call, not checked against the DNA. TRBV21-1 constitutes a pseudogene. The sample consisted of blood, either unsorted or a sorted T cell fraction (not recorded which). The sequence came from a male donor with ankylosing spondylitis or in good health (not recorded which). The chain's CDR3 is CASSKPRTLWNQPQHF. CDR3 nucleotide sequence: TGTGCCAGCAGCAAACCCCGGACCCTTTGGAATCAGCCCCAGCATTTT.